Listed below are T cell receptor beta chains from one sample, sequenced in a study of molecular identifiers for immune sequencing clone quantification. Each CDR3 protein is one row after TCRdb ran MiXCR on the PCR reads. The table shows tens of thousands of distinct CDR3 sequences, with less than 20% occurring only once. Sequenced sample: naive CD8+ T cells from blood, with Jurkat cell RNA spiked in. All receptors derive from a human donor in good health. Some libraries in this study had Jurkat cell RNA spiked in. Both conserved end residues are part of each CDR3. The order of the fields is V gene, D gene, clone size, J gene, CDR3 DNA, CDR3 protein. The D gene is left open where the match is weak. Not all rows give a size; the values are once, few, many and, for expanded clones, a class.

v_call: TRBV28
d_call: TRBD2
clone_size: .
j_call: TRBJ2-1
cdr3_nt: TGTGCCAGCGGGACTAGCGGGACCTACAATGAGCAGTTCTTC
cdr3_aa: CASGTSGTYNEQFF

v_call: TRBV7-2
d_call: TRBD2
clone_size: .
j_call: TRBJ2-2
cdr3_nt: TGTGCCAGCAGCTTAAAGTTCCTAGCGGGAGTTAGCGGGGAGCTGTTTTTT
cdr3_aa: CASSLKFLAGVSGELFF

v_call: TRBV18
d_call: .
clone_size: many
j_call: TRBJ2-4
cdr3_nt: TGTGCCAGCTCACCACCGAAGAAACAGTTAGCCAAAAACATTCAGTACTTC
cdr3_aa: CASSPPKKQLAKNIQYF

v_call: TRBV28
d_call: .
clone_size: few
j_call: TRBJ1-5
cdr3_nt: TGTGCCAGCAGTAGAGGGGGGGGGGTCGGCGGTAGCAATCAGCCCCAGCATTTT
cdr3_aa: CASSRGGGVGGSNQPQHF

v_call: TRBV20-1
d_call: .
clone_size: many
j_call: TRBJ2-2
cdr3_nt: TGCAGTGCTAGAGGCCCCTGGAGGGAGCTGTTTTTT
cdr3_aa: CSARGPWRELFF

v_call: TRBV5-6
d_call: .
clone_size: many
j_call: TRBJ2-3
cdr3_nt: TGTGCCAGCAGCTCTTTGGACACGGTTTGGGACGGAACAGATACGCAGTATTTT
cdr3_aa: CASSSLDTVWDGTDTQYF

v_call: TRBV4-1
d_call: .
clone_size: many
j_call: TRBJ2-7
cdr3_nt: TGCGCCAGCAGCCAAGGTTCGGCGGACGAGCAGTACTTC
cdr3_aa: CASSQGSADEQYF

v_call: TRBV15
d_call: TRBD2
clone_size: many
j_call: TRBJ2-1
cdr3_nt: TGTGCCACCAGCAGCCCCAGGCGGCTAGCGGGAGAGGACAATGAGCAGTTCTTC
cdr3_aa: CATSSPRRLAGEDNEQFF

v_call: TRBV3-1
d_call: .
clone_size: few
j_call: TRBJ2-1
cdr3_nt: TGTGCCAGCAGCCACGAAGGCGGTAATGAGCAGTTCTTC
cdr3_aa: CASSHEGGNEQFF

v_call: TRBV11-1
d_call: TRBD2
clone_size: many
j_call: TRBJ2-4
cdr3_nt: TGTGCCAGCAGCTTTCCAAGGGAGGGAGCCAAAAACATTCAGTACTTC
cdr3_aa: CASSFPREGAKNIQYF

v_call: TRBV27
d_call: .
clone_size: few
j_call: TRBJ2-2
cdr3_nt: TGTGCCAGCAGTTTGAGGGGAGCCGGGGAGCTGTTTTTT
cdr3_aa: CASSLRGAGELFF

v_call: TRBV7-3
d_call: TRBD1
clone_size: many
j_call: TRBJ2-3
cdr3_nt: TGTGCCAGCAGCTCCGGACAGGGGGCAGATACGCAGTATTTT
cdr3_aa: CASSSGQGADTQYF

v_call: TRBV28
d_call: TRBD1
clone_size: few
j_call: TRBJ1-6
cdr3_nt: TGTGCCAGCTCAGGCGTGGGACAGGGGGCGCGGGCCCTCCACTTT
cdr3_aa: CASSGVGQGARALHF

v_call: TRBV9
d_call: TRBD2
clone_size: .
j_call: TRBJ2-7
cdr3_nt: TGTGCCAGCAGCGTAGATCCTAGCGGACTTTCCTACGAGCAGTACTTC
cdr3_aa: CASSVDPSGLSYEQYF

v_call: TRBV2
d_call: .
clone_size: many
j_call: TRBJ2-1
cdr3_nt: TGTGCCCGGAGCGCCGGGCGGAACACCTACAATGAGCAGTTCTTC
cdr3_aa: CARSAGRNTYNEQFF